This TCR beta chain was identified in a study of T-cell memory formation after mild COVID-19. About the research overall: Each donor largely had its own TCR clusters. Study-level points and caveats: Clones shrinking between day 15 and 85 showed a balanced CD4/CD8 split, and those that grew later tilted toward CD4+. Pre-infection memory already had some responding clones, implying cross-reactive memory joined.

Worth noting for this clonotype: Its specificity is unknown.

TCRdb reanalysed the 5' RACE reads using MiXCR and keeps one entry per CDR3 protein. This table holds 65,000 to 90,000 distinct CDR3 sequences, 9.5% to 15% found once. What was sequenced was PBMCs or a T cell subset sorted from them (not recorded which). This clonotype was obtained from a man between 18 and 29 years old who had mild COVID-19 (a few samples of this study predate the infection). Cell type and time point are not known.

In nucleotides, the CDR3 is TGCGCCAGCAGCCACGGAATTCCGGGACAGATAAATGAAAAACTGTTTTTT. Translating gives CASSHGIPGQINEKLFF. This rearrangement joins TRBV4-1 to TRBJ1-4; 7 bases fit TRBD1. With 3 bases clipped from V and 5 bases from J, the junction kept 12 bases outside the gene matches. The CDR3 has 17 amino acids. The V gene's germline CDR1 is MGHRA and CDR2 YSYEKL.